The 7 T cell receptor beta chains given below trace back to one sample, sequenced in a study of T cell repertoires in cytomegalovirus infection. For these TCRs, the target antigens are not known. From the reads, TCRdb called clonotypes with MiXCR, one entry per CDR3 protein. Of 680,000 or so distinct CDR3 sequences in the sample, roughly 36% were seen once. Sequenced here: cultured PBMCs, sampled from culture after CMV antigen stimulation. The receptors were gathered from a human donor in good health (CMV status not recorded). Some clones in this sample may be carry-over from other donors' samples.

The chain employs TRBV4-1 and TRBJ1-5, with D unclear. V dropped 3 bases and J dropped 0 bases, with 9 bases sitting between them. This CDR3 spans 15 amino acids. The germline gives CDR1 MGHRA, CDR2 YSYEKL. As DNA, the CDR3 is TGCGCCAGCAGCCAGACGGGGAATAGCAATCAGCCCCAGCATTTT. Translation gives CASSQTGNSNQPQHF.

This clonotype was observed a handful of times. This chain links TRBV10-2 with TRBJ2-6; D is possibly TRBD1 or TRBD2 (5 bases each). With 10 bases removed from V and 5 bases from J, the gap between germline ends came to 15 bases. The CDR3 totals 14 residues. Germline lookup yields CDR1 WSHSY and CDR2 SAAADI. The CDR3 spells CATLGERRANVLTF. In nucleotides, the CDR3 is TGCGCCACCCTAGGGGAGAGGAGGGCCAACGTCCTGACTTTC.

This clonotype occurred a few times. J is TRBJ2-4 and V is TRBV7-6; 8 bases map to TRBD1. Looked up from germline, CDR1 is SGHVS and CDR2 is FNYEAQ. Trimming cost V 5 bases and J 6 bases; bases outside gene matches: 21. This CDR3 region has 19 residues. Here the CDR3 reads CASSPPEGGRDRLVNIQYF. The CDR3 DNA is TGTGCCAGCAGCCCCCCCGAGGGTGGGCGGGACAGGCTCGTAAACATTCAGTACTTC. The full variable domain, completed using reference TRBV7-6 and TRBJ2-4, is GAGVSQSPRYKVTKRGQDVALRCDPISGHVSLYWYRQALGQGPEFLTYFNYEAQQDKSGLPNDRFSAERPEGSISTLTIQRTEQRDSAMYRCASSPPEGGRDRLVNIQYFGAGTRLSVL.

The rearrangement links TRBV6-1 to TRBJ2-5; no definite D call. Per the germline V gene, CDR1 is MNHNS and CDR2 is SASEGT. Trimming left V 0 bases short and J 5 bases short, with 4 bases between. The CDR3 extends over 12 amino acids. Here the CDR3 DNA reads TGTGCCAGCAGTGAAGCCCCTGAGACCCAGTACTTC. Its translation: CASSEAPETQYF.

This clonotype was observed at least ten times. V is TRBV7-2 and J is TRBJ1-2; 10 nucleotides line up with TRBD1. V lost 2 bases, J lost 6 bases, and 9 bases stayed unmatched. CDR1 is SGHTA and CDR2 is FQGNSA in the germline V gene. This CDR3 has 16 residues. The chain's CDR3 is CASSLTGTGDSHGYTF. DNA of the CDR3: TGTGCCAGCAGCTTAACCGGGACAGGGGATTCCCATGGCTACACCTTC.

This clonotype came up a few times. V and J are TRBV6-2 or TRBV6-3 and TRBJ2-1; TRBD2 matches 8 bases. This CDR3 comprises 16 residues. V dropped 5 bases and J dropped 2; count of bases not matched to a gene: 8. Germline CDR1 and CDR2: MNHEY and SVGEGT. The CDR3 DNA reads TGTGCCAGCAGTCCCACCCCTAGCGGGCCCTACAATGAGCAGTTCTTC. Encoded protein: CASSPTPSGPYNEQFF.

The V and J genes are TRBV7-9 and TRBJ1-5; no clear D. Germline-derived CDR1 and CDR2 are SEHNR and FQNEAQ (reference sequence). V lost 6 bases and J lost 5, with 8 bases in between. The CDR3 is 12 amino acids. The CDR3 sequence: CASSWGDQPQHF. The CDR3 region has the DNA TGTGCCAGCAGTTGGGGTGATCAGCCCCAGCATTTT.